This TCR beta chain was retrieved from a study of tumor-infiltrating lymphocytes in primary liver carcinoma. Broader study findings: The difference in top-250-clone fraction between tumors and blood was significant, favoring tumors (p = 0.039).

TCR beta cDNA was reverse-transcribed from around 0.55 ug of total RNA. The reaction used a constant-region primer and ProtoScript II reverse transcriptase. For TCR beta, libraries were produced by three nested multiplex PCR rounds using slightly modified ARM-PCR. TRBV1-TRBV30 forward primers paired with a C-beta reverse primer were used in the first two PCR rounds, which ran approximately 10 cycles each. TCRdb re-derived calls from the multiplex PCR reads in MiXCR, one entry per CDR3 protein. In the table there are about 320,000 distinct CDR3 sequences, roughly three fifths of which are singletons. This clonotype was counted only a few times. Its antigen is unknown. RNA was extracted from whole blood without cell sorting, alongside germline DNA. Enrolled patients were chronically infected with HBV and treatment-naive. Germline-derived CDR1 and CDR2 are SGHDN and FVKESK. Deletions cut 1 base from V and 9 bases from J, with 12 bases between. The CDR3 covers 13 residues.

Sequencing input: peripheral blood. The chain joins TRBV14 to TRBJ2-5; tentatively, D is TRBD1 (5 bases). This clonotype was obtained from a woman in her twenties or thirties with primary liver carcinoma and hepatitis B virus infection. The CDR3 coding sequence is TGTGCCAGCAGCCAAGCTGGGTCCAGGGCCCAGTACTTC. This sequence encodes CASSQAGSRAQYF.